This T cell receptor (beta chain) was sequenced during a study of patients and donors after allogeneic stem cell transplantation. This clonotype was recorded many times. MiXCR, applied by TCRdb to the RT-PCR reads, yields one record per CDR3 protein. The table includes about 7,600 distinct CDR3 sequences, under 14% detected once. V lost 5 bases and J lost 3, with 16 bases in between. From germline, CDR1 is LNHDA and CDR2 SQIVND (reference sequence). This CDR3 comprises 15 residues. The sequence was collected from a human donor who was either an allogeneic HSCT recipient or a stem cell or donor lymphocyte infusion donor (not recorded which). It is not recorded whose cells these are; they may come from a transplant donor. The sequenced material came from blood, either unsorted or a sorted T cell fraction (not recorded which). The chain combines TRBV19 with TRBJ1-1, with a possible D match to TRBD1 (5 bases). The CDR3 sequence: CASSVPGPGDTEAFF. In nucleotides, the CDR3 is TGTGCCAGTAGTGTACCGGGGCCCGGGGACACTGAAGCTTTCTTT.